This TCR beta chain came from a study of T cell clonotyping in hematopoietic cell transplantation. The wider study: Cytoreduction preceded collection of pretransplant recipient samples. Study findings and constraints: Recipient TCR diversity dropped after transplant; expanded clonotypes rose from day 30 to 180. At the given depth, recipient repertoires were over 95% de novo clonotypes.

Sequenced by immunoSEQ multiplex PCR; TCRdb stores in-frame clones only, minus some. The sample has some 49,000 clones; 86% are singletons. This clone was seen once. Its antigen is not known. Stated time point: recipient sample about 28 days before transplant, after cytoreduction. Recipients were bled about 28 days pretransplant and at posttransplant days 30, 100, 180. Per germline, CDR1 SGHVS and CDR2 FNYEAQ. This CDR3 has 17 amino acids. V lost 0 bases, J lost 3 bases, and 17 bases lay in between. This receptor was identified in a man in his sixties with biphenotypic leukemia. Some clones in this sample may be carry-over from other donors' samples. Sequenced material: peripheral blood mononuclear cells, taken before stem cell transplant. This rearrangement joins TRBV7-6 to TRBJ1-1, with a tentative D call TRBD1 (6 bases). CDR3 sequence reads: CASSLAGGPGAYTEAFF. The DNA of the CDR3 is TGTGCCAGCAGCTTAGCTGGGGGGCCAGGGGCTTACACTGAAGCTTTCTTT. The full variable domain, its missing parts supplied by reference TRBV7-6 and TRBJ1-1, is GAGVSQSPRYKVTKRGQDVALRCDPISGHVSLYWYRQALGQGPEFLTYFNYEAQQDKSGLPNDRFSAERPEGSISTLTIQRTEQRDSAMYRCASSLAGGPGAYTEAFFGQGTRLTVV.